These 21 T cell receptor beta chains originate from one sample sequenced in a study of blood T cell repertoires in COVID-19. Sequenced by immunoSEQ multiplex PCR; TCRdb stores in-frame clones only, minus some. Of roughly 100,000 clones listed, around 83% are singletons. Material: peripheral blood. The receptor set was obtained from a woman over 75 with acute or convalescent COVID-19.

This clone turned up a few times. The same CDR3 is also encoded by other DNA sequences in this sample. CDR3 nucleotide sequence: TGTGCCAGCAGCTTAGTTCTAGCGGGAGCAGATACGCAGTATTTT. Translated, it gives CASSLVLAGADTQYF. The gene calls are TRBV7-2 and TRBJ2-3, with 10 bases aligning to TRBD2. Trimming took 1 base from V and 4 from J; bases not matched to a gene: 2. CDR3 length equals 15 residues. CDR1 SGHTA and CDR2 FQGNSA come from the germline V gene.

This clone was picked up a small number of times. This rearrangement joins TRBV30 to TRBJ1-5; weak D call: TRBD1 (6 bases). This CDR3 is built from 14 residues. The germline CDR1 and CDR2 sequences are GTSNPN and SVGIG (reference sequence). V shed 1 base and J shed 3 bases, with 10 bases lying between them. CDR3 sequence (DNA): TGTGCCTGGAGTGACGGACAGTTCAATCAGCCCCAGCATTTT. It encodes CAWSDGQFNQPQHF.

This clone appeared many times. The chain links TRBV12-5 to TRBJ2-1; TRBD2 might be the D (5 bases). V was cut by 0 bases and J by 3 bases, with 12 bases left in between. The CDR3 consists of 16 residues. Germline V gene sequence: CDR1 LGHNT, CDR2 FRNRAP. The CDR3 loop is CASGLVRVARYNEQFF. The CDR3 DNA sequence: TGTGCTAGTGGTTTGGTAAGGGTAGCGCGCTACAATGAGCAGTTCTTC.

The chain recombines TRBV21-1 with TRBJ2-2; TRBD2 is the table's D call, not checked against the DNA. TRBV21-1 is a recognized pseudogene. This CDR3 spans 18 amino acids. CDR3 DNA: TGTGCCAGCAGCATGACCGGGACTAGCGGGAGAATGAACGGGGAGCTGTTTTTT. It translates to CASSMTGTSGRMNGELFF.

This clone was seen at least ten times. The chain carries TRBV28 and TRBJ2-7, with 8 bases lining up with TRBD1. V lost 6 bases and J lost 3; bases outside the gene matches: 7. CDR3 length: 14 residues. Germline CDR1 MDHEN, CDR2 SYDVKM. CDR3 protein: CASRAGTGIYEQYF. CDR3 DNA sequence: TGTGCCAGCAGAGCCGGGACAGGTATCTACGAGCAGTACTTC.

The chain couples TRBV2 to TRBJ2-2; 8 bases are a match to TRBD1. V was pared by 7 bases and J by 5 bases, with 9 bases of the junction left unmatched. Germline V gives CDR1 SNHLY, CDR2 FYNNEI. This CDR3 has 15 residues. DNA of the CDR3: TGTGCCAGCAAGGGCAGGGGGCGAGTAACCGGGGAGCTGTTTTTT. Its translation: CASKGRGRVTGELFF.

The CDR3 nucleotides are TGTGCCACCGAGGCCGGAGGCACAGATACGCAGTATTTT. It is translated as CATEAGGTDTQYF. The V gene is TRBV24-1, the J gene TRBJ2-3; no definite D call. The V gene lost 9 bases and the J gene lost 1 base, with 10 bases spanning the gap. The germline V gene has CDR1 KGHDR and CDR2 SFDVKD. This CDR3 is 13 amino acids long.

The CDR3 spells CASSQTDYNSPLHF. In DNA, the CDR3 is TGTGCCAGCAGCCAGACTGACTATAATTCACCCCTCCACTTT. The rearrangement joins TRBV9 to TRBJ1-6; D call uncertain. Trimming stripped 4 bases from V and 3 bases from J, with 8 bases between. Germline V lookup: CDR1 SGDLS, CDR2 YYNGEE. The CDR3 has 14 residues. Full variable domain (rest looked up from reference TRBV9 and TRBJ1-6): DSGVTQTPKHLITATGQRVTLRCSPRSGDLSVYWYQQSLDQGLQFLIQYYNGEERAKGNILERFSAQQFPDLHSELNLSSLELGDSALYFCASSQTDYNSPLHFGNGTRLTVT.

The CDR3 DNA reads TGTGCCACCAGTGACCCCGGGGAAAAAGAAGCTTTCTTT. This codes for CATSDPGEKEAFF. This chain uses TRBV24-1 with TRBJ1-1; no reliable D call. This CDR3 has 13 residues. Trimming removed 4 bases at V and 8 bases at J, with 13 bases between. Germline assignment: CDR1 KGHDR and CDR2 SFDVKD.

The gene calls are TRBV3-1 (or the pseudogene TRBV3-2) and TRBJ2-7; 9 bases align to TRBD1. The CDR3 spans 15 residues. Germline values: CDR1 LGHDT, CDR2 YNNKEL (reference sequence). The ends lost 4 bases at V and 3 bases at J; junction bases unmatched: 7. The CDR3 DNA follows: TGTGCCAGCAGCCCTTCCGGGACAGGGCTCTACGAGCAGTACTTC. Protein sequence: CASSPSGTGLYEQYF.

This chain uses TRBV24-1 with TRBJ2-2, with TRBD2 as a possible D gene (6 bases). Trimming pared 12 bases from V and 2 bases from J, leaving 12 bases between. The CDR3 covers 13 residues. Germline lookup yields CDR1 KGHDR and CDR2 SFDVKD. DNA for the CDR3: TGTGCCGCGAGGAGGGAAAACACCGGGGAGCTGTTTTTT. It translates to CAARRENTGELFF.

The chain joins TRBV7-9 to TRBJ2-6; possible D gene TRBD1, 6 bases. Trimming cost V 1 base and J 1 base, with 11 bases left between them. This CDR3 contains 17 residues. Germline CDR1 reads SEHNR; CDR2 reads FQNEAQ (reference sequence). The DNA of the CDR3 is TGTGCCAGCAGCTTAGGGACAGTGGCGTCTGGGGCCAACGTCCTGACTTTC. It translates to CASSLGTVASGANVLTF.

The chain carries TRBV19 and TRBJ2-6; 12 bases align to TRBD2. CDR3 length: 15 amino acids. J lost 2 bases, V lost 9 bases, and 2 bases had no gene match. Germline V CDR1 and CDR2: LNHDA, SQIVND (reference sequence). CDR3 sequence: CASRTSGTGANVLTF. In DNA, the CDR3 is TGTGCCAGCCGGACTAGCGGGACTGGGGCCAACGTCCTGACTTTC.

The chain employs TRBV5-4 and TRBJ1-2; weak D call: TRBD1 (5 bases). This CDR3 comprises 13 residues. Germline V gene lookup returns CDR1 SGHNT and CDR2 YYREEE (reference sequence). Trimming cost V 4 bases and J 5 bases, with 12 bases left between them. CDR3 sequence: CASSPTESYGYTF. The CDR3 coding sequence is TGTGCCAGCAGCCCGACAGAGTCTTATGGCTACACCTTC.

The chain combines TRBV7-9 with TRBJ2-1; D is possibly TRBD1 (6 bases). The germline gives CDR1 SEHNR, CDR2 FQNEAQ (reference sequence). CDR3 length equals 16 residues. With 1 base removed from V and 10 bases from J, the gap between germline ends came to 20 bases. CDR3 coding DNA: TGTGCCAGCAGCTTAGACAGGAAAGGGATACAGGGAGAGCAGTTCTTC. It yields the protein CASSLDRKGIQGEQFF. Full variable domain (remainder filled in from reference TRBV7-9 and TRBJ2-1): DTGVSQNPRHKITKRGQNVTFRCDPISEHNRLYWYRQTLGQGPEFLTYFQNEAQLEKSRLLSDRFSAERPKGSFSTLEIQRTEQGDSAMYLCASSLDRKGIQGEQFFGPGTRLTVL.

This clone was counted only a few times. This rearrangement joins TRBV24-1 to TRBJ2-3; TRBD1 agrees at 10 bases. This CDR3 contains 15 residues. Germline CDR1 and CDR2: KGHDR and SFDVKD. V lost 5 bases, J lost 4 bases, and 5 bases stayed unmatched. CDR3 nucleotide sequence: TGTGCCACCAGTGTCGTGGGACAGGGGCCAGATACGCAGTATTTT. This translates into CATSVVGQGPDTQYF.

The chain employs TRBV4-3 and TRBJ2-1, with 9 positions matching TRBD1. V was pared by 4 bases and J by 4 bases, with 5 bases of the junction left unmatched. This CDR3 has 15 residues. The germline V gene has CDR1 LGHNA and CDR2 YSLEER. As DNA, the CDR3 is TGCGCCAGCAGCCTCGACAGGGGGGTTTACAATGAGCAGTTCTTC. Its translation is CASSLDRGVYNEQFF.

The chain recombines TRBV18 with TRBJ1-1; D might be TRBD1 (6 bases). V was trimmed by 2 bases and J by 2 bases, leaving 15 bases between them. The CDR3 contains 16 residues. CDR1 is KGHSH and CDR2 is LQKENI in the germline V gene. This CDR3 is CASSPDKGGGNTEAFF. The CDR3 region has the DNA TGTGCCAGCTCACCAGATAAAGGGGGGGGAAACACTGAAGCTTTCTTT.

V is TRBV24-1 and J is TRBJ2-1; D ambiguous. Deletions cut 3 bases from V and 2 bases from J, with 13 bases between. Germline V gene data show CDR1 as KGHDR and CDR2 as SFDVKD. The CDR3 contains 16 residues. The chain's CDR3 is CATSDVDSSAYNEQFF. CDR3 nucleotides: TGTGCCACCAGTGATGTAGACTCGTCAGCCTACAATGAGCAGTTCTTC.

This clone was recorded once. Written as DNA, the CDR3 is TGTGCCAGCAGTTTAGGGAGAAGCGAGCAGTACTTC. It is translated as CASSLGRSEQYF. The chain has TRBV12-3 or TRBV12-4 and TRBJ2-7; D gene uncertain. This CDR3 is built from 12 residues. V lost 1 base and J 6 bases, leaving 7 bases between the germline ends.

This clone was seen a single time. The V and J genes are TRBV7-2 and TRBJ2-6; maybe TRBD1 (5 bases). The CDR3 loop spans 15 amino acids. V was pared by 2 bases and J by 5 bases, with 10 bases between. The germline CDR1 and CDR2 sequences are SGHTA and FQGNSA. CDR3 amino acids: CASSLRGRRANVLTF. DNA of the CDR3: TGTGCCAGCAGCTTAAGGGGCCGGAGGGCCAACGTCCTGACTTTC. Variable domain in full (rest from reference TRBV7-2 and TRBJ2-6): GAGVSQSPSNKVTEKGKDVELRCDPISGHTALYWYRQSLGQGLEFLIYFQGNSAPDKSGLPSDRFSAERTGGSVSTLTIQRTQQEDSAVYLCASSLRGRRANVLTFGAGSRLTVL.